The 11 T cell receptor beta chains below were found in one sample sequenced in a study of cytomegalovirus exposure and HLA in healthy donors. The PCR employed 60 Vbeta primers together with 13 Jbeta primers. The method was immunoSEQ multiplex PCR; TCRdb's version includes in-frame clones alone and lacks a portion of them. The sample shows 100,000 to 150,000 clones, roughly 80% of them seen only once. Material: PBMCs. The receptors come from a man younger than 35 in good health and CMV-seropositive.

The rearrangement joins TRBV19 to TRBJ1-1; 8 bases line up with TRBD1. The ends lost 3 bases at V and 5 bases at J; junction bases unmatched: 2. The CDR3 extends over 13 amino acids. Germline V CDR1 and CDR2: LNHDA, SQIVND (reference sequence). The CDR3 DNA reads as TGTGCCAGTAGTATCGACAGGGGAACTGAAGCTTTCTTT. Translating it yields CASSIDRGTEAFF.

The J gene is TRBJ1-1, the V gene TRBV13; D is ambiguous. The CDR3 has 13 residues. With 5 bases removed from V and 4 bases from J, the gap between germline ends came to 11 bases. In germline, CDR1 is PRHDT, CDR2 FYEKMQ (reference sequence). This chain's CDR3 is CASSTEGSTEAFF. The CDR3 DNA reads as TGTGCCAGCAGCACGGAGGGTTCCACTGAAGCTTTCTTT.

J is TRBJ1-5 and V is TRBV6-5, with D perhaps matching TRBD1 (5 bases). The V and J ends lost 4 bases and 3 bases respectively, with 10 bases between them. Per the germline V gene, CDR1 is MNHEY and CDR2 is SVGAGI. This CDR3 comprises 14 residues. The CDR3 bases are TGTGCCAGCAGTTCAGGGTTGTTCAATCAGCCCCAGCATTTT. Its translation is CASSSGLFNQPQHF.

The CDR3 coding sequence is TGTGCCAGCAGCTTCGGGACTAGCGGACGCACAGATACGCAGTATTTT. It translates to CASSFGTSGRTDTQYF. V and J are TRBV5-5 and TRBJ2-3; 11 bases line up with TRBD2. The CDR3 totals 16 residues. The germline CDR1 and CDR2 sequences are SGHKS and YYEKEE (reference sequence). Trimming took 2 bases from V and 1 from J; bases not matched to a gene: 3.

This chain connects TRBV7-2 to TRBJ1-1; D is ambiguous. Germline CDR1 is SGHTA and CDR2 is FQGNSA. The length of the CDR3 is 14 residues. The V end lost 1 base, the J end lost 1 base, and 7 bases lay between the germline ends. The chain's CDR3 is CASSLGGPNTEAFF. CDR3 coding DNA: TGTGCCAGCAGCTTAGGAGGGCCGAACACTGAAGCTTTCTTT.

This clone appeared a few times. This chain connects TRBV6-5 to TRBJ1-1; D might be TRBD1 (6 bases). This CDR3 is built from 15 residues. The V and J ends lost 5 bases and 2 bases respectively, with 15 bases between them. Germline CDR1 MNHEY, CDR2 SVGAGI. Here the CDR3 reads CASSPEDRFNTEAFF. CDR3 bases: TGTGCCAGCAGTCCGGAGGACAGATTTAACACTGAAGCTTTCTTT.

A note on this clone: The junction and the germline gene differ at one end; a read error may be behind it. The J gene is TRBJ2-5, the V gene TRBV28; TRBD1 agrees at 7 bases. Matching the DNA end better, TRBJ2-7 makes the J call doubtful. Per germline, CDR1 MDHEN and CDR2 SYDVKM. The CDR3 totals 17 residues. This chain's CDR3 is CARSSGTVLIPLYEQYF. The CDR3 nucleotides read TGTGCCAGGAGTTCCGGGACAGTCCTTATCCCCCTCTACGAGCAGTACTTC.

The rearrangement joins TRBV4-3 to TRBJ2-7; D possibly corresponds to TRBD2 (5 bases). This CDR3 is 14 amino acids long. V was trimmed by 0 bases and J by 6 bases, leaving 12 bases between them. CDR1 LGHNA and CDR2 YSLEER come from the germline V gene. CDR3 loop: CASSQDRESGEQYF. In DNA form, the CDR3 reads TGCGCCAGCAGCCAAGATAGGGAGTCCGGCGAGCAGTACTTC.

The chain combines TRBV30 with TRBJ2-5; 7 positions agree with TRBD2. Germline loops: CDR1 GTSNPN, CDR2 SVGIG (reference sequence). V shed 2 bases and J 3 bases; nucleotides not matched to a gene: 9. The CDR3 spans 15 residues. CDR3 in amino acids: CAWSQLGGWEETQYF. CDR3 coding DNA: TGTGCCTGGAGTCAACTCGGGGGGTGGGAAGAGACCCAGTACTTC.

There are a few counts of this clone. The chain has TRBV7-2 and TRBJ1-3, with 8 positions matching TRBD1. Germline V CDR1 and CDR2: SGHTA, FQGNSA. This CDR3 has 17 residues. V gave up 6 bases and J gave up 1 base; unmatched junction bases: 11. Here the CDR3 DNA reads TGTGCCAGCAGAGAACGGACAGGGAGGCTATCTGGAAACACCATATATTTT. This gives the protein CASRERTGRLSGNTIYF.

The chain combines TRBV6-5 with TRBJ1-6; 8 bases are shared with TRBD1. V shed 6 bases, J shed 1 base, and the junction held 2 bases outside the gene matches. The CDR3 runs to 15 residues. CDR1 is MNHEY, CDR2 SVGAGI, per germline. The CDR3: CASRTGVSYNSPLHF. The CDR3 nucleotides are TGTGCCAGCAGGACAGGGGTTTCCTATAATTCACCCCTCCACTTT.